This TCR beta chain was recorded in a study of blood T cell repertoires in COVID-19 (dated by TCRdb to 2020 to 2021). Concerning the study at large: The collaborator samples originated in the United States, Italy and Spain and spanned the acute and convalescent phases of COVID-19. The sample metadata nearly always contained a de-identified subject ID, COVID-19 status, age in years and sex. The dataset comprised deeply sampled blood TCRbeta repertoires from subjects exposed to, actively infected with, or recovered from COVID-19. The repertoires were released in a freely available public database intended as a resource for research on the immune response to SARS-CoV-2. Where available, HLA class I and class II types were taken from metadata supplied by the sample provider and were not determined by assay-based typing. The samples were drawn from the first 160 participants of the ongoing ImmuneRACE study and from over a thousand subjects provided by 6 global collaborators. The material from the prospective study consisted of cDNA or gDNA derived from T cells, B-cell-depleted T cells, or PBMCs. What the work shows at the level of the full study, not this receptor alone: The amount of clinical and demographic metadata varied by source and participant and was provided uncurated.

The immunoSEQ Assay, a bias-controlled multiplex PCR, was used to amplify TCRbeta CDR3 regions from genomic DNA. On the study's bioinformatics: Within the assay, amplification of reference gene primers was used to estimate how many nucleated cells each sample contained. To quantify the absolute abundance of each unique TCRbeta CDR3 rearrangement, sequence reads were collapsed and filtered. For each sample, productive Simpson clonality was calculated by taking the square root of Simpson's diversity index across productive rearrangements. In TCRdb, the immuneACCESS table is reduced to in-frame sequences with V and J assigned. These tables do not hold every clone; where another copy was compared, an unresolved V gene accounts for under half, and the others remain unexplained. The V and J calls and the clone size are those of that table, but D and trimming were determined from the DNA. For this sample there are some 87,000 clones; 85% to 95% appear just once. Together, the top ten hold nearly 6.5% of the sample.

Each collaborating institution followed its own protocols to collect whole blood in K2EDTA tubes. For TCRbeta analysis, collaborators shipped samples as frozen whole blood, isolated PBMCs, or DNA extracted from either of those sample types. Points on this clone: Its antigen is currently not known. Per-base quality was not reported, and no clone a single base away is much larger than it.

Spanning cysteine to phenylalanine, the CDR3 consists of 16 amino acids. This entry keeps only the CDR3 DNA: 48 bases, framed from base 1. Trimming at the junction amounts to 0 bases on V and 5 bases on J, and the germline ends lie 17 bases apart. CDR1 and CDR2 are read off the germline V gene as SNHLY and FYNNEI. The sequenced sample was peripheral blood. The TCR originated in a woman aged 60-75 years with active COVID-19. The rearrangement combines TRBV2 with TRBJ2-7, with the D gene call left open. The CDR3 region has the sequence CASSEAVRSITDEQYF. The DNA reads TGTGCCAGCAGTGAAGCAGTGCGGTCAATCACGGACGAGCAGTACTTC.